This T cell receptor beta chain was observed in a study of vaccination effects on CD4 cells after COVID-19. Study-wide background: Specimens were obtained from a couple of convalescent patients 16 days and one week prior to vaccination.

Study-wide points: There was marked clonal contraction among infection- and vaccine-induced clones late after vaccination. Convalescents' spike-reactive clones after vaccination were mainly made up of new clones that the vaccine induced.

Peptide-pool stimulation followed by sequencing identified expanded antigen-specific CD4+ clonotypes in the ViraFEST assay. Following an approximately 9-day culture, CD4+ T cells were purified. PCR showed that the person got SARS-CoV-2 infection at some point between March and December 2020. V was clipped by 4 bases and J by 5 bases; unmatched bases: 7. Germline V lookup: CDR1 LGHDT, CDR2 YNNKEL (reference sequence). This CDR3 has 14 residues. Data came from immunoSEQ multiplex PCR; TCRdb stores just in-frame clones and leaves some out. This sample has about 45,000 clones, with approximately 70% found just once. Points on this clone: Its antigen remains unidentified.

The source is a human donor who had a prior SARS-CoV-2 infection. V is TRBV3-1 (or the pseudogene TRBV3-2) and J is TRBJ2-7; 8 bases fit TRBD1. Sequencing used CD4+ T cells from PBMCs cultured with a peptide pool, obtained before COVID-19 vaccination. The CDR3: CASSPWDRFNEQYF. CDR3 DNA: TGTGCCAGCAGCCCCTGGGACAGGTTCAACGAGCAGTACTTC.